The rows below give T cell receptor beta chains drawn from one sample of a study of cytomegalovirus exposure and HLA in healthy donors. Profiled with immunoSEQ multiplex PCR; TCRdb holds only in-frame clones, not every one. Found here are over 150,000 clones, around 78% of them singletons; the top ten hold around 3%. Material for sequencing was PBMCs. These receptors were taken from a woman aged 45-60 years in good health and CMV-seropositive. Each CDR3 is given with its conserved first and last residue. A D gene is named only where the DNA matches it firmly. Size is omitted from some rows. Given values are once, few, many or a class for expanded clones.

j_call: TRBJ1-6
clone_size: .
d_call: .
v_call: TRBV5-1
cdr3_aa: CASSFDGVANSPLHF
cdr3_nt: TGCGCCAGCAGCTTTGACGGGGTGGCTAATTCACCCCTCCACTTT

j_call: TRBJ1-1
clone_size: .
d_call: TRBD1
v_call: TRBV5-1
cdr3_aa: CASSRDRGVVGTEAFF
cdr3_nt: TGCGCCAGCAGCCGAGACAGGGGGGTGGTTGGCACTGAAGCTTTCTTT

j_call: TRBJ1-2
clone_size: few
d_call: .
v_call: TRBV5-5
cdr3_aa: CASSWGVGGNYGYTF
cdr3_nt: TGTGCCAGCAGCTGGGGAGTAGGGGGTAACTATGGCTACACCTTC

j_call: TRBJ2-2
clone_size: .
d_call: TRBD1
v_call: TRBV5-4
cdr3_aa: CASSLGFRTGVISGELFF
cdr3_nt: TGTGCCAGCAGCTTGGGGTTCCGGACAGGAGTAATTTCCGGGGAGCTGTTTTTT

j_call: TRBJ1-1
clone_size: .
d_call: .
v_call: TRBV4-3
cdr3_aa: CASSLQGRPTEAFF
cdr3_nt: TGCGCCAGCAGCCTACAGGGCCGACCCACTGAAGCTTTCTTT

j_call: TRBJ2-7
clone_size: few
d_call: TRBD1
v_call: TRBV11-2
cdr3_aa: CASSFGTDTYEQYF
cdr3_nt: TGTGCCAGCAGCTTTGGGACAGACACCTACGAGCAGTACTTC

j_call: TRBJ1-5
clone_size: .
d_call: .
v_call: TRBV2
cdr3_aa: CASRGGGGSKPQHF
cdr3_nt: TGTGCCAGCAGGGGAGGGGGGGGATCCAAGCCCCAGCATTTT

j_call: TRBJ1-5
clone_size: .
d_call: TRBD1
v_call: TRBV5-5
cdr3_aa: CASSQDDRGVYQPQHF
cdr3_nt: TGTGCCAGCAGCCAGGATGACAGGGGAGTTTATCAGCCCCAGCATTTT

j_call: TRBJ2-3
clone_size: .
d_call: TRBD1
v_call: TRBV6-1
cdr3_aa: CASSGTGAGADTQYF
cdr3_nt: TGTGCCAGCAGTGGCACAGGGGCCGGGGCAGATACGCAGTATTTT

j_call: TRBJ1-5
clone_size: .
d_call: .
v_call: TRBV11-2
cdr3_aa: CASSFSGSNQPQHF
cdr3_nt: TGTGCCAGCAGCTTTAGCGGCAGCAATCAGCCCCAGCATTTT

j_call: TRBJ2-7
clone_size: .
d_call: .
v_call: TRBV11-2
cdr3_aa: CASSRGPSLEQYF
cdr3_nt: TGTGCCAGCAGCCGAGGGCCCTCCCTGGAGCAGTACTTC

j_call: TRBJ1-3
clone_size: once
d_call: .
v_call: TRBV7-2
cdr3_aa: CASSPGGGNTIYF
cdr3_nt: TGTGCCAGCAGCCCTGGCGGGGGAAACACCATATATTTT

j_call: TRBJ1-2
clone_size: once
d_call: .
v_call: TRBV6-6
cdr3_aa: CASSYEAVVGYTF
cdr3_nt: TGTGCCAGCAGTTACGAGGCAGTGGTCGGCTACACCTTC

j_call: TRBJ1-5
clone_size: .
d_call: TRBD1
v_call: TRBV2
cdr3_aa: CASRQGYSNQPQHF
cdr3_nt: TGTGCCAGCAGACAGGGGTATAGCAATCAGCCCCAGCATTTT

j_call: TRBJ2-1
clone_size: .
d_call: TRBD2
v_call: TRBV7-8
cdr3_aa: CASSLFSGVTNNEQFF
cdr3_nt: TGTGCCAGCAGCTTATTCAGCGGGGTAACGAACAATGAGCAGTTCTTC

j_call: TRBJ1-6
clone_size: .
d_call: .
v_call: TRBV4-1
cdr3_aa: CASSQFQGGSPLHF
cdr3_nt: TGCGCCAGCAGCCAATTTCAAGGAGGGTCACCCCTCCACTTT

j_call: TRBJ1-5
clone_size: few
d_call: .
v_call: TRBV2
cdr3_aa: CASTRGMNQPQHF
cdr3_nt: TGTGCCAGTACCCGGGGGATGAATCAGCCCCAGCATTTT

j_call: TRBJ2-7
clone_size: .
d_call: .
v_call: TRBV27
cdr3_aa: CASSLGRALYEQYF
cdr3_nt: TGTGCCAGCAGTTTAGGCAGGGCACTCTACGAGCAGTACTTC

j_call: TRBJ2-1
clone_size: .
d_call: .
v_call: TRBV4-3
cdr3_aa: CASSHGLNSYNEQFF
cdr3_nt: TGCGCCAGCAGCCACGGACTCAACTCCTACAATGAGCAGTTCTTC

j_call: TRBJ2-2
clone_size: .
d_call: .
v_call: TRBV2
cdr3_aa: CASSVETGELFF
cdr3_nt: TGTGCCAGCAGTGTTGAGACCGGGGAGCTGTTTTTT

j_call: TRBJ1-2
clone_size: .
d_call: .
v_call: TRBV28
cdr3_aa: CASTLGGPISNYGYTF
cdr3_nt: TGTGCCAGCACCCTCGGGGGGCCCATTTCTAACTATGGCTACACCTTC

j_call: TRBJ1-1
clone_size: .
d_call: .
v_call: TRBV9
cdr3_aa: CASSVSQNTEAFF
cdr3_nt: TGTGCCAGCAGCGTATCCCAGAACACTGAAGCTTTCTTT

j_call: TRBJ1-2
clone_size: .
d_call: .
v_call: TRBV4-1
cdr3_aa: CASSQAYNYGYTF
cdr3_nt: TGCGCCAGCAGCCAAGCCTACAACTATGGCTACACCTTC

j_call: TRBJ1-6
clone_size: .
d_call: TRBD1
v_call: TRBV5-1
cdr3_aa: CASSHGTGDSPLHF
cdr3_nt: TGCGCCAGCAGCCACGGGACAGGGGATTCACCCCTCCACTTT

j_call: TRBJ2-6
clone_size: .
d_call: .
v_call: TRBV19
cdr3_aa: CASSSGGANVLTF
cdr3_nt: TGTGCCAGTAGCTCAGGAGGGGCAAACGTCCTGACTTTC

j_call: TRBJ2-6
clone_size: .
d_call: .
v_call: TRBV19
cdr3_aa: CASRDSSGANVLTF
cdr3_nt: TGTGCCAGTAGGGACAGTTCTGGGGCCAACGTCCTGACTTTC

j_call: TRBJ2-1
clone_size: .
d_call: TRBD2
v_call: TRBV9
cdr3_aa: CASSPRATSGSDEQFF
cdr3_nt: TGTGCCAGCAGCCCTCGCGCGACTAGCGGGAGCGATGAGCAGTTCTTC

j_call: TRBJ1-2
clone_size: .
d_call: .
v_call: TRBV6-5
cdr3_aa: CASSYYEGQVYGYTF
cdr3_nt: TGTGCCAGCAGTTACTATGAGGGACAAGTCTATGGCTACACCTTC

j_call: TRBJ2-1
clone_size: .
d_call: TRBD2
v_call: TRBV30
cdr3_aa: CAWSAGGGNEQFF
cdr3_nt: TGTGCCTGGAGTGCGGGGGGGGGAAATGAGCAGTTCTTC

j_call: TRBJ2-1
clone_size: few
d_call: .
v_call: TRBV10-2
cdr3_aa: CASQGDKVEQFF
cdr3_nt: TGCGCCAGCCAAGGGGACAAAGTTGAGCAGTTCTTC

j_call: TRBJ2-3
clone_size: .
d_call: .
v_call: TRBV2
cdr3_aa: CASSVESTDTQYF
cdr3_nt: TGTGCCAGCAGTGTTGAGAGCACAGATACGCAGTATTTT

j_call: TRBJ2-3
clone_size: .
d_call: .
v_call: TRBV4-1
cdr3_aa: CASSQEMAGGTDTQYF
cdr3_nt: TGCGCCAGCAGCCAAGAAATGGCAGGGGGGACAGATACGCAGTATTTT

j_call: TRBJ2-7
clone_size: .
d_call: .
v_call: TRBV4-3
cdr3_aa: CASSPGAGANYEQYF
cdr3_nt: TGCGCCAGCAGCCCCGGGGCAGGGGCCAACTACGAGCAGTACTTC

j_call: TRBJ2-1
clone_size: .
d_call: .
v_call: TRBV28
cdr3_aa: CASSLQSNEQFF
cdr3_nt: TGTGCCAGCAGTTTACAGTCCAATGAGCAGTTCTTC

j_call: TRBJ2-7
clone_size: .
d_call: TRBD2
v_call: TRBV2
cdr3_aa: CASIPGTSGPWQYF
cdr3_nt: TGTGCCAGCATCCCCGGGACTAGCGGTCCTTGGCAGTACTTC